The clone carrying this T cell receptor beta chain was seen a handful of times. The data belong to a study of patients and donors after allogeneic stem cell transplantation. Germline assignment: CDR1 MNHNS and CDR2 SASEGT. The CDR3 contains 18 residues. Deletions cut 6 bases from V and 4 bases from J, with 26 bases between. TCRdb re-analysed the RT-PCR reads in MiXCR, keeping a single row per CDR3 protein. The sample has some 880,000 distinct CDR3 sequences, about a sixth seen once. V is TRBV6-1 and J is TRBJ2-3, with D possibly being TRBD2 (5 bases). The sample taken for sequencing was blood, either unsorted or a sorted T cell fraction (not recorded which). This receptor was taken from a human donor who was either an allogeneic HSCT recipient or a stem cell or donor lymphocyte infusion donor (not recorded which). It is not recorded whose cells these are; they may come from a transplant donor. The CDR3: CASSRFIRADPVPDTQYF. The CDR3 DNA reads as TGTGCCAGCAGCAGATTTATAAGAGCGGACCCGGTCCCAGATACGCAGTATTTT.